This TCR beta chain stems from a study of T cell repertoires in cytomegalovirus infection. About the study: Well-studied HLA-B-restricted CMV epitopes were used in the study alongside recently identified HLA-C-restricted ones.

CDR3 size: 14 residues. Trimming shortened V by 5 bases and J by 5 bases, and 12 bases separated the two germline ends. Regarding the study as a whole: The cumulative frequency of public TCR beta families identified carriers of CMV plus the relevant HLA.

On this clonotype: Its cognate antigen is unknown.

TCRdb re-called the reads through MiXCR, storing one row per CDR3 protein. The table includes fewer than 350,000 distinct CDR3 sequences, 25% to 30% detected once. The J gene is TRBJ1-4, the V gene TRBV12-3 or TRBV12-4; no clear D gene. The source is a human donor in good health (CMV status not recorded). Some clones in this sample may be carry-over from other donors' samples. The sample was cultured PBMCs, taken from culture after CMV antigen stimulation. The CDR3 spells CASSLGRNNEKLFF. Written as DNA, the CDR3 is TGTGCCAGCAGTCTCGGACGTAACAATGAAAAACTGTTTTTT.